A single TCR beta chain is shown here with its context. These data originate in a study of blood T cell repertoires in COVID-19. Study background: Sample material is recorded as cDNA or gDNA derived from T cells, B-cell-depleted T cells, or PBMCs.

The CDR3 is 14 amino acids. V lost 5 bases to trimming and J lost 4 bases; unmatched junction nucleotides: 7. In germline, CDR1 is SEHNR, CDR2 FQNEAQ (reference sequence). Sequencing used immunoSEQ multiplex PCR; TCRdb keeps in-frame clones, though not all of them. The sample records roughly 500,000 clones, roughly 87% being singletons. The TCR comes from a young man with COVID-19, enrolled during active disease. J is TRBJ1-2 and V is TRBV7-9; 7 nucleotides agree with TRBD1. Sequences were obtained from peripheral blood. The CDR3 DNA sequence: TGTGCCAGCAGCCCGGGGGACAGAGTCTATGGCTACACCTTC. Translated, it gives CASSPGDRVYGYTF.